What follows are 29 T cell receptor beta chains derived from one specimen sequenced in a study of neoadjuvant anti-PD-1 for oral cavity cancer. Stated time point: after neoadjuvant nivolumab, at surgical resection. TCRdb keeps only in-frame clones here, not all; method: immunoSEQ multiplex PCR. Here the sample spans tens of thousands of clones, 45% being singletons. The material sequenced was tumor tissue, taken after nivolumab (anti-PD-1) treatment. The receptors shown here come from a person aged 35 to 85 with oral cavity squamous cell carcinoma.

The V and J genes are TRBV7-2 and TRBJ1-6; D unresolved. This CDR3 has 15 residues. CDR1 SGHTA and CDR2 FQGNSA come from the germline V gene. V lost 1 base, J lost 4 bases, and 8 bases lay in between. The CDR3 reads CASSLEIGYNSPLHF. In DNA, the CDR3 is TGTGCCAGCAGCTTAGAGATAGGTTATAATTCACCCCTCCACTTT.

The chain recombines TRBV5-1 with TRBJ2-6; perhaps D is TRBD1 or TRBD2 (5 bases each). Germline CDR1 and CDR2: SGHRS and YFSETQ. Trimming cost V 3 bases and J 2 bases, with 21 bases left between them. This CDR3 has 19 residues. The DNA of the CDR3 is TGCGCCAGCAGCTCCGTGACGGTTCGGGGACCGACTGGGGCCAACGTCCTGACTTTC. Translation gives CASSSVTVRGPTGANVLTF.

The chain carries TRBV7-2 and TRBJ1-2; D gene ambiguous. Trimming took off 5 bases at V and 5 bases at J, with 18 bases between the two ends. The CDR3 loop spans 15 amino acids. Germline-derived CDR1 and CDR2 are SGHTA and FQGNSA. CDR3 sequence: CASSLREGAVYGYTF. CDR3 coding DNA: TGTGCCAGCAGCCTCCGGGAGGGCGCTGTTTATGGCTACACCTTC.

This chain connects TRBV5-4 to TRBJ1-1, with 9 bases matching TRBD1. This CDR3 region has 15 residues. Trimming took 3 bases from V and 1 from J; bases not matched to a gene: 4. In germline, CDR1 is SGHNT, CDR2 YYREEE (reference sequence). The CDR3 region is CASSSWDRENTEAFF. In DNA, the CDR3 is TGTGCCAGCAGCTCCTGGGACAGGGAGAACACTGAAGCTTTCTTT.

A few counts support this clone. This chain joins TRBV27 and TRBJ2-1; D possibly corresponds to TRBD2 (6 bases). Germline-derived CDR1 and CDR2 are MNHEY and SMNVEV (reference sequence). There are 16 residues in the CDR3. Trimming cost V 4 bases and J 6 bases, with 19 bases left between them. The DNA of the CDR3 is TGTGCCAGCAGTTACCCTGGGTGGAGGGCTTTCAATGAGCAGTTCTTC. Residues: CASSYPGWRAFNEQFF.

This chain connects TRBV27 to TRBJ2-7, with 12 nucleotides matching TRBD1. CDR1 and CDR2 (germline): MNHEY, SMNVEV (reference sequence). This CDR3 region has 15 residues. With 3 bases clipped from V and 4 bases from J, the junction kept 4 bases outside the gene matches. Written as DNA, the CDR3 is TGTGCCAGCAGTTTCGGGACAGGGGGCGGGTACGAGCAGTACTTC. This codes for CASSFGTGGGYEQYF.

The rearrangement joins TRBV30 to TRBJ1-4; tentatively, D is TRBD1 (5 bases). Trimming shortened V by 5 bases and J by 5 bases, and 15 bases separated the two germline ends. The germline gives CDR1 GTSNPN, CDR2 SVGIG (reference sequence). This CDR3 spans 14 amino acids. The CDR3 bases are TGTGCCTGGGAAGACGGGGGTGAGAATGAAAAACTGTTTTTT. Its translation is CAWEDGGENEKLFF.

This clone was seen a few times. The chain links TRBV7-8 to TRBJ2-1, with a tentative D call TRBD1 (7 bases). CDR1 is SGHVS, CDR2 FQNEAQ, per germline. The CDR3 is made up of 20 amino acids. Trimming pared 5 bases from V and 6 bases from J, leaving 32 bases between. CDR3 amino acids: CASSQEGAGGNWRVRNEQFF. CDR3 bases: TGTGCCAGCAGCCAGGAGGGGGCTGGGGGGAATTGGCGCGTCCGCAATGAGCAGTTCTTC.

In its sample, this clone was seen a few times. The genes are TRBV5-1 and TRBJ2-1, with D hard to call. Trimming took off 0 bases at V and 2 bases at J, with 6 bases between the two ends. The CDR3 loop spans 14 amino acids. The germline V gene has CDR1 SGHRS and CDR2 YFSETQ. The CDR3 DNA is TGCGCCAGCAGCTTGGACCTAGCCTACAATGAGCAGTTCTTC. Translated: CASSLDLAYNEQFF. The whole variable domain, filled in from reference TRBV5-1 and TRBJ2-1, reads KAGVTQTPRYLIKTRGQQVTLSCSPISGHRSVSWYQQTPGQGLQFLFEYFSETQRNKGNFPGRFSGRQFSNSRSEMNVSTLELGDSALYLCASSLDLAYNEQFFGPGTRLTVL.

The rearrangement joins TRBV2 to TRBJ1-5; no clear D. This CDR3 comprises 15 residues. CDR1 is SNHLY, CDR2 FYNNEI, per germline. The V end lost 5 bases, the J end lost 4 bases, and 15 bases lay between the germline ends. This chain's CDR3 is CASSKGQTANQPQHF. The CDR3 region has the DNA TGTGCCAGCAGTAAAGGCCAGACGGCGAATCAGCCCCAGCATTTT. Filled out from reference TRBV2 and TRBJ1-5, the complete variable domain reads EPEVTQTPSHQVTQMGQEVILRCVPISNHLYFYWYRQILGQKVEFLVSFYNNEISEKSEIFDDQFSVERPDGSNFTLKIRSTKLEDSAMYFCASSKGQTANQPQHFGDGTRLSIL.

The V gene is TRBV7-2, the J gene TRBJ2-7; 9 positions agree with TRBD2. The CDR3 covers 13 residues. Trimming at V came to 5 bases and at J to 7 bases, leaving 6 bases not matched to a gene. CDR1 is SGHTA and CDR2 is FQGNSA in the germline V gene. The CDR3 protein is CASSPRRGGEQYF. The CDR3 DNA sequence: TGTGCCAGCAGCCCAAGGCGGGGGGGGGAGCAGTACTTC.

This chain links TRBV25-1 with TRBJ2-2; TRBD1 aligns across 7 bases. V lost 4 bases to trimming and J lost 6 bases; unmatched junction nucleotides: 8. Germline V CDR1 and CDR2: MGHDK, SYGVNS. The CDR3 is 15 amino acids. The CDR3 bases are TGTGCCAGCAGTGCGACAGGGCGTTTTTCCGGGGAGCTGTTTTTT. It specifies CASSATGRFSGELFF.

The rearrangement links TRBV7-3 to TRBJ2-7, with D possibly matching TRBD1 (6 bases). The CDR3 totals 15 residues. V dropped 5 bases and J dropped 0 bases, with 14 bases sitting between them. The germline gives CDR1 SGHTA, CDR2 FQGTGA. The CDR3 protein is CASSQDRMPSYEQYF. In DNA form, the CDR3 reads TGTGCCAGCAGCCAAGACAGGATGCCCTCCTACGAGCAGTACTTC.

In this sample, this clone turned up many times. The J gene is TRBJ2-3, the V gene TRBV5-1; 8 nucleotides match TRBD2. Trimming took 0 bases from V and 4 from J; bases not matched to a gene: 7. Germline V gene sequence: CDR1 SGHRS, CDR2 YFSETQ. The CDR3 has 16 residues. The CDR3 reads CASSLGVAGRSDTQYF. CDR3 bases: TGCGCCAGCAGCTTGGGGGTAGCGGGGAGGTCAGATACGCAGTATTTT.

The table lists this clone with a few counts. The identical CDR3 is also encoded by other nucleotide sequences in the sample. The chain carries TRBV4-3 and TRBJ2-7, with no clear D. From germline, CDR1 is LGHNA and CDR2 YSLEER. Trimming cost V 1 base and J 6 bases, with 7 bases left between them. The CDR3 covers 12 residues. As DNA, the CDR3 is TGCGCCAGCAGCCAAGGACGAAGCGAGCAGTACTTC. It encodes CASSQGRSEQYF.

The genes are TRBV7-6 and TRBJ2-1; 7 bases map to TRBD1. The CDR3 consists of 17 residues. V shed 1 base and J 1 base; nucleotides not matched to a gene: 7. Germline V gives CDR1 SGHVS, CDR2 FNYEAQ. The CDR3 protein is CASSLGAGGASYNEQFF. The CDR3 DNA follows: TGTGCCAGCAGCTTAGGGGCAGGGGGAGCGTCCTACAATGAGCAGTTCTTC.

The gene calls are TRBV19 and TRBJ2-7, with a possible D match to TRBD1 (5 bases). V was pared by 3 bases and J by 3 bases, with 12 bases between. The CDR3 totals 14 residues. CDR1 LNHDA and CDR2 SQIVND come from the germline V gene (reference sequence). CDR3 nucleotide sequence: TGTGCCAGTAGTATTCGGACGGACATCTACGAGCAGTACTTC. Amino acids: CASSIRTDIYEQYF.

This clone was found a few times. V usage is TRBV5-1 and J usage is TRBJ1-2, with 12 bases matching TRBD1. Germline CDR1 and CDR2: SGHRS and YFSETQ. J was trimmed by 2 bases and V by 4 bases; bases with no gene match: 3. The CDR3 runs to 15 residues. Written as DNA, the CDR3 is TGCGCCAGCAGCCGGGACAGGGGGCTCAACTATGGCTACACCTTC. Translation: CASSRDRGLNYGYTF.

The table lists this clone with a few counts. V and J are TRBV25-1 and TRBJ2-1; D gene unclear. Trimming pared 4 bases from V and 0 bases from J, leaving 7 bases between. CDR1 is MGHDK, CDR2 SYGVNS, per germline. The CDR3 is 14 amino acids. The CDR3 region is CASSARSSYNEQFF. The CDR3 DNA reads as TGTGCCAGCAGTGCGAGGAGCTCCTACAATGAGCAGTTCTTC.

This clone was counted only a few times. The chain carries TRBV14 and TRBJ2-7; D unclear. CDR1 and CDR2 from the germline V gene are SGHDN and FVKESK. This CDR3 contains 11 residues. V was pared by 5 bases and J by 4 bases, with 6 bases between. CDR3 loop: CASSSSYEQYF. The CDR3 DNA follows: TGTGCCAGCAGCTCCTCGTACGAGCAGTACTTC.

This clone has more than one count but fewer than ten. The chain carries TRBV11-2 and TRBJ2-2, with TRBD1 as a possible D gene (6 bases). Trimming pared 1 base from V and 3 bases from J, leaving 9 bases between. Germline V gene data show CDR1 as SGHAT and CDR2 as FQNNGV. The CDR3 spans 15 residues. The CDR3 is CASSLGGQDTGELFF. In DNA, the CDR3 is TGTGCCAGCAGCTTAGGGGGACAAGACACCGGGGAGCTGTTTTTT. Together with reference TRBV11-2 and TRBJ2-2, the CDR3 gives the full variable domain: EAGVAQSPRYKIIEKRQSVAFWCNPISGHATLYWYQQILGQGPKLLIQFQNNGVVDDSQLPKDRFSAERLKGVDSTLKIQPAKLEDSAVYLCASSLGGQDTGELFFGEGSRLTVL.

This clone appeared a few times. The chain carries TRBV29-1 and TRBJ1-1; 7 nucleotides agree with TRBD1. The V gene end was trimmed by 4 bases and the J gene end by 4 bases; junction bases not matched to a gene: 3. CDR3 length: 12 amino acids. The germline V gene encodes CDR1 SQVTM and CDR2 ANQGSEA. The CDR3 region is CSVGGQFTEAFF. The CDR3 DNA sequence: TGCAGCGTTGGGGGACAGTTCACTGAAGCTTTCTTT.

The chain is built from TRBV16 and TRBJ2-3; TRBD1 matches 8 bases. J lost 2 bases, V lost 1 base, and 11 bases had no gene match. This CDR3 comprises 18 residues. CDR1 and CDR2 from the germline V gene are KGHSY and FQNENV. Here the CDR3 DNA reads TGTGCCAGCAGCCAATGGCCACCGGGACAGGTGATCACAGATACGCAGTATTTT. Its protein product is CASSQWPPGQVITDTQYF.

The chain combines TRBV5-5 with TRBJ2-3, with D possibly being TRBD1 (5 bases). Trimming left V 0 bases short and J 0 bases short, with 8 bases between. The germline gives CDR1 SGHKS, CDR2 YYEKEE (reference sequence). The length of the CDR3 is 15 residues. CDR3 residues: CASSLDRPSTDTQYF. CDR3 bases: TGTGCCAGCAGCTTGGACAGGCCTAGCACAGATACGCAGTATTTT. Supplemented by reference TRBV5-5 and TRBJ2-3, the full variable domain reads DAGVTQSPTHLIKTRGQQVTLRCSPISGHKSVSWYQQVLGQGPQFIFQYYEKEERGRGNFPDRFSARQFPNYSSELNVNALLLGDSALYLCASSLDRPSTDTQYFGPGTRLTVL.

This chain links TRBV19 with TRBJ1-1, with 9 positions matching TRBD1. The V gene end was trimmed by 7 bases and the J gene end by 4 bases; junction bases not matched to a gene: 7. CDR3 size: 14 residues. Germline CDR1 and CDR2: LNHDA and SQIVND (reference sequence). The CDR3 bases are TGTGCCAGTAAAAAGACAGGGGGAATCACTGAAGCTTTCTTT. It specifies CASKKTGGITEAFF.

The chain recombines TRBV9 with TRBJ2-3; tentatively, D is TRBD2 (7 bases). The CDR3 contains 16 residues. Germline V lookup: CDR1 SGDLS, CDR2 YYNGEE. The V end was cut by 3 bases, the J end by 5 bases, with 19 bases between. CDR3 residues: CASSEKEGGPGDTQYF. The DNA of the CDR3 is TGTGCCAGCAGCGAAAAAGAGGGGGGGCCCGGAGATACGCAGTATTTT.

The chain carries TRBV6-7 and TRBJ1-6, with D possibly TRBD1 on 6 matching bases. TRBV6-7 is placed among ORFs of uncertain function. The V gene lost 2 bases and the J gene lost 1 base, with 18 bases spanning the gap. This CDR3 comprises 19 residues. CDR3: CASSYPNGGRASYNSPLHF. CDR3 DNA: TGTGCCAGCAGTTACCCCAATGGGGGCAGGGCATCCTATAATTCACCCCTCCACTTT.

The genes are TRBV6-5 and TRBJ2-2; 8 bases line up with TRBD1. Germline V lookup: CDR1 MNHEY, CDR2 SVGAGI. J lost 4 bases, V lost 6 bases, and 7 bases had no gene match. CDR3 length: 15 amino acids. As DNA, the CDR3 is TGTGCCAGCAGCGACAGGGGAAGCGGCACCGGGGAGCTGTTTTTT. Amino acid sequence: CASSDRGSGTGELFF.

The V gene is TRBV7-9, the J gene TRBJ1-1, with D possibly matching TRBD1 (6 bases). This CDR3 contains 13 residues. Trimming removed 8 bases from V and 4 bases from J, with 14 bases in between. Germline CDR1 reads SEHNR; CDR2 reads FQNEAQ (reference sequence). CDR3 DNA sequence: TGTGCCAGCTCCAGTTGGACAGCCACTGAAGCTTTCTTT. Protein product: CASSSWTATEAFF.